The 5 T cell receptor beta chains below come from one sample, sequenced in a study of patients and donors after allogeneic stem cell transplantation (dated by TCRdb to 2018 to 2021). Library method: RT-PCR. The sample was run on a NextSeq 550. The raw public reads went through TCRdb reprocessing: fastp at Q25, MiXCR clone calling, in-frame beta chains kept. Rows with one shared CDR3 protein collapse into an entry with the most common genes and DNA. For this sample the table gives 150,000 to 200,000 distinct CDR3 sequences, of which 41% were detected only once. About 35% of the sample belongs to the ten largest clones. Sequencing was performed on blood, either unsorted or a sorted T cell fraction (not recorded which). The receptors were gathered from a human donor who was either an allogeneic HSCT recipient or a stem cell or donor lymphocyte infusion donor (not recorded which). It is not recorded whose cells these are; they may come from a transplant donor.

The genes are TRBV4-3 and TRBJ1-4; D gene ambiguous. Germline-derived CDR1 and CDR2 are LGHNA and YSLEER. Trimming took off 1 base at V and 0 bases at J, with 9 bases between the two ends. This CDR3 region has 16 residues. The CDR3 sequence is CASSQVTGATNEKLFF. CDR3 bases: TGCGCCAGCAGCCAAGTCACTGGAGCAACTAATGAAAAACTGTTTTTT.

CDR3 in DNA: TGCGCCAGCAGGTGGGACAGCCACCGGGAGCTGTTTTTT. As protein: CASRWDSHRELFF. The chain uses TRBV5-1 and TRBJ2-2; 7 nucleotides agree with TRBD1. After removal of 5 bases from V and 9 bases from J, the junction contained 7 bases not matched to a gene. The CDR3 runs 13 residues. Germline V gene lookup returns CDR1 SGHRS and CDR2 YFSETQ.

This clonotype was observed a single time. The chain combines TRBV12-3 or TRBV12-4 with TRBJ1-2; TRBD1 might be the D (6 bases). Trimming cost V 6 bases and J 8 bases, with 16 bases left between them. The CDR3 covers 13 residues. CDR3 DNA: TGTGCCAGCAGCCGTCAGGGGATGGAGGGCTACACCTTC. This encodes CASSRQGMEGYTF.

This clonotype has more than one count but fewer than ten. V usage is TRBV6-5 and J usage is TRBJ2-1; tentatively, D is TRBD1 or TRBD2 (5 bases each). This CDR3 comprises 14 residues. Looked up from germline, CDR1 is MNHEY and CDR2 is SVGAGI. V lost 5 bases, J lost 13 bases, and 21 bases lay in between. CDR3 coding DNA: TGTGCCAGCAGTCCACCCTCCAGGGAGAGCGGACAGTTCTTC. It specifies CASSPPSRESGQFF.

The chain has TRBV6-2 or TRBV6-3 and TRBJ1-5; 8 bases align to TRBD1. This CDR3 is 14 amino acids long. After removal of 7 bases from V and 3 bases from J, the junction contained 5 bases not matched to a gene. Germline-derived CDR1 and CDR2 are MNHEY and SVGEGT. In nucleotides, the CDR3 is TGTGCCAGCACTTGGGGACAGGTCAATCAGCCCCAGCATTTT. It encodes CASTWGQVNQPQHF.